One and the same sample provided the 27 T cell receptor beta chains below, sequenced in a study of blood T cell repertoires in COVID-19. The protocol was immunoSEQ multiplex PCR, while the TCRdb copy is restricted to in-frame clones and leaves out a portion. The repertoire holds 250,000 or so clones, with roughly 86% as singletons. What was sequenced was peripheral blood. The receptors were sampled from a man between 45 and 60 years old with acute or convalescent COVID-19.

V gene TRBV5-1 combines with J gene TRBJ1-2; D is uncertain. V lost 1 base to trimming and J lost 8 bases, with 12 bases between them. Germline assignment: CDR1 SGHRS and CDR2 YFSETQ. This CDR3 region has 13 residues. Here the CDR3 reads CASSLNVARGYTF. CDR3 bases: TGCGCCAGCAGCTTGAACGTAGCAAGGGGCTACACCTTC.

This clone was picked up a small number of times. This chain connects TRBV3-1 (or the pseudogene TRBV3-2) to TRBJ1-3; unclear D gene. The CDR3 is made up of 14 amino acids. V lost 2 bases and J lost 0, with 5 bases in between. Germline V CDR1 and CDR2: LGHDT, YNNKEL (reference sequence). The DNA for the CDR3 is TGTGCCAGCAGCCAATGGGCCTCTGGAAACACCATATATTTT. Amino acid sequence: CASSQWASGNTIYF.

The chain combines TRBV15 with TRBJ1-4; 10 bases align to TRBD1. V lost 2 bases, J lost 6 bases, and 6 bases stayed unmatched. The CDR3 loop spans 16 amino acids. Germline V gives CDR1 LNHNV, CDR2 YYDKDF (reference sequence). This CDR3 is CATSRPGGQGYEKLFF. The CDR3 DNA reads TGTGCCACCAGCAGACCGGGGGGACAGGGGTATGAAAAACTGTTTTTT.

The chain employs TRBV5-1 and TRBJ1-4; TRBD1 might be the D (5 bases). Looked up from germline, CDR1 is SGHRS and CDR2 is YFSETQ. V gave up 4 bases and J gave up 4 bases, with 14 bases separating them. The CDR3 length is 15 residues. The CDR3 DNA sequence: TGCGCCAGCAGCGCGTCAGGACACAGTAATGAAAAACTGTTTTTT. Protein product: CASSASGHSNEKLFF.

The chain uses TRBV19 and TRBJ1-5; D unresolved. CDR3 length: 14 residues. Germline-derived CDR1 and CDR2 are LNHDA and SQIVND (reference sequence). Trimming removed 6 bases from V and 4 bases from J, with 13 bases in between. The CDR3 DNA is TGTGCCAGTAGCCGAGGAGGGTCTAATCAGCCCCAGCATTTT. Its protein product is CASSRGGSNQPQHF.

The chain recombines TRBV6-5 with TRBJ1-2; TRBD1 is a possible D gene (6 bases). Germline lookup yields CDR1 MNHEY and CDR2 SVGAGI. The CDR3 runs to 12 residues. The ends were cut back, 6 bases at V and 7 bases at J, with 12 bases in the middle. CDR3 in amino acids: CASRPDRFGYTF. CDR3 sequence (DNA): TGTGCCAGCAGGCCCGACAGGTTTGGCTACACCTTC.

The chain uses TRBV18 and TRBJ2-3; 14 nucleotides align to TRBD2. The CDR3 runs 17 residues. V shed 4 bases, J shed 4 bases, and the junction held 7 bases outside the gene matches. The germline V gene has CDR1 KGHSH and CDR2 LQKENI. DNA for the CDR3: TGTGCCAGCTCACAGCGACTAGCGGGGGGGCGGTCAGATACGCAGTATTTT. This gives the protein CASSQRLAGGRSDTQYF.

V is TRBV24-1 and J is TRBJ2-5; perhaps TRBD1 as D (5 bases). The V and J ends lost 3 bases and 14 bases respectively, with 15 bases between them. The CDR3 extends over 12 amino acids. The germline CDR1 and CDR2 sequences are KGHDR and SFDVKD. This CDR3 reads CATSDGRVPRYF. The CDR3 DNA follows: TGTGCCACCAGTGATGGCAGGGTCCCCCGATACTTC.

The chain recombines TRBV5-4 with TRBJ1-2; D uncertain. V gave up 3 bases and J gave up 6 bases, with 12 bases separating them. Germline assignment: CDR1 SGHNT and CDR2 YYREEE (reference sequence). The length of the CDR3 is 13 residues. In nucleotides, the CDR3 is TGTGCCAGCAGCTCGGGGAACCTAAATGGCTACACCTTC. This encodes CASSSGNLNGYTF.

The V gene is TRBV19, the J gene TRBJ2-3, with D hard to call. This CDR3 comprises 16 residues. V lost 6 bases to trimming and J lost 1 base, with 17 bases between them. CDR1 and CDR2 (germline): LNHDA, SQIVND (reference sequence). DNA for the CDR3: TGTGCCAGTAGCAAACCCGCCGCGCTTGGCACAGATACGCAGTATTTT. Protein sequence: CASSKPAALGTDTQYF. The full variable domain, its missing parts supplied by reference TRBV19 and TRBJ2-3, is DGGITQSPKYLFRKEGQNVTLSCEQNLNHDAMYWYRQDPGQGLRLIYYSQIVNDFQKGDIAEGYSVSREKKESFPLTVTSAQKNPTAFYLCASSKPAALGTDTQYFGPGTRLTVL.

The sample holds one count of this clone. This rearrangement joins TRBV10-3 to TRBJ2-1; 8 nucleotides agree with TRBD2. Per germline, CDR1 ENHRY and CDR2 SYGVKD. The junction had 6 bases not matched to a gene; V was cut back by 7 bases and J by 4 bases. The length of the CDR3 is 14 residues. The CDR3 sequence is CAIKAGEYYNEQFF. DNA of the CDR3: TGTGCCATCAAAGCGGGAGAGTATTACAATGAGCAGTTCTTC.

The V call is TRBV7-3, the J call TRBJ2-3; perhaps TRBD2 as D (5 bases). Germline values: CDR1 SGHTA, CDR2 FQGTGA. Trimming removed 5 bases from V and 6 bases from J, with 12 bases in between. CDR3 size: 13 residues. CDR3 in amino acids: CASSDPPGDTQYF. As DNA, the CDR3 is TGTGCCAGCAGCGACCCCCCGGGGGATACGCAGTATTTT.

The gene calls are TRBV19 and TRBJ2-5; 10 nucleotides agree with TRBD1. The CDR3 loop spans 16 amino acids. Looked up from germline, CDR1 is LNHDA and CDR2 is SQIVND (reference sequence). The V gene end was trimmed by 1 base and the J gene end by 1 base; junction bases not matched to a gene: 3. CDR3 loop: CASSIGQGASQETQYF. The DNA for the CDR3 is TGTGCCAGTAGTATAGGACAGGGGGCCTCCCAAGAGACCCAGTACTTC.

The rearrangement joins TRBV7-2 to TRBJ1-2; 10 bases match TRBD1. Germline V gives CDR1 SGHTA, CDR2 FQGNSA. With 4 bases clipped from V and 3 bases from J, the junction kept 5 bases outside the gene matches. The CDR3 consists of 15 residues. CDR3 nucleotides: TGTGCCAGCAGCTGGGGACAGGGGATATACTATGGCTACACCTTC. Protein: CASSWGQGIYYGYTF.

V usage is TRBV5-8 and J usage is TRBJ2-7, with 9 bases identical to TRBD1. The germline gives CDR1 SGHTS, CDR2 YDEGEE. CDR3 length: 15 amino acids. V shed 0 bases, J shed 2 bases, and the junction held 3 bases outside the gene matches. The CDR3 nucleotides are TGTGCCAGCAGCTTGGACGGGGACAGGGCCTACGAGCAGTACTTC. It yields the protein CASSLDGDRAYEQYF.

The CDR3 reads CSASGLAFYEQYF. The CDR3 nucleotides read TGCAGTGCTAGTGGCCTAGCCTTCTACGAGCAGTACTTC. V is TRBV20-1 and J is TRBJ2-7, with D perhaps TRBD2 (5 bases). Germline V gene data show CDR1 as DFQATT and CDR2 as SNEGSKA (reference sequence). Trimming stripped 3 bases from V and 3 bases from J, with 12 bases between. The CDR3 contains 13 residues.

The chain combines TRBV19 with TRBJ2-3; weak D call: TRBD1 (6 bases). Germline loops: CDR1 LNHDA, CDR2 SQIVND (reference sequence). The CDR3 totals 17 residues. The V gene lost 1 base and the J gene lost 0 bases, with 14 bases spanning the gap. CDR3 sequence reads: CASSIGPTGPSTDTQYF. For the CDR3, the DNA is TGTGCCAGTAGTATAGGCCCGACAGGACCTAGCACAGATACGCAGTATTTT.

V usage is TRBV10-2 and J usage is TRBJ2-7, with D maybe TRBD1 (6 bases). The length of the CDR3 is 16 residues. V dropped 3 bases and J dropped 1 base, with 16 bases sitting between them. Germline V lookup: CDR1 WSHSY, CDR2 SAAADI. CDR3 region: CASSDLLVGGSYEQYF. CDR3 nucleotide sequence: TGCGCCAGCAGTGATCTTCTAGTAGGGGGATCCTACGAGCAGTACTTC.

The CDR3, as DNA: TGCGCCAGCAGGGCGGCGGGCGCGTCTGGGTACGAGCAGTACTTC. Translating gives CASRAAGASGYEQYF. This rearrangement joins TRBV4-1 to TRBJ2-7, with D possibly being TRBD2 (5 bases). Per the germline V gene, CDR1 is MGHRA and CDR2 is YSYEKL. V lost 6 bases to trimming and J lost 4 bases, with 19 bases between them. The CDR3 has 15 residues.

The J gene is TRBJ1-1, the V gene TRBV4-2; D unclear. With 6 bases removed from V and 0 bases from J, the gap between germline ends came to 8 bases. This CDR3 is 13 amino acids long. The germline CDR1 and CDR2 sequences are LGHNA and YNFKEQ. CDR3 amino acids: CASREPMNTEAFF. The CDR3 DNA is TGTGCCAGCAGGGAGCCCATGAACACTGAAGCTTTCTTT.

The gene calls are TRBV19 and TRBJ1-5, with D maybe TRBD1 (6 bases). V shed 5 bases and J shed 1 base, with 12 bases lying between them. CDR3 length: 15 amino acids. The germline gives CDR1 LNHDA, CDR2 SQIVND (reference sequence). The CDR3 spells CASSLGQSSNQPQHF. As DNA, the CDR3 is TGTGCCAGTAGTCTTGGACAGTCAAGCAATCAGCCCCAGCATTTT.

This CDR3 is CASSHRGTKTGNSGNTIYF. As DNA, the CDR3 is TGTGCCAGCAGCCACCGAGGAACGAAGACAGGGAACTCTGGAAACACCATATATTTT. The chain couples TRBV13 to TRBJ1-3; the match to TRBD1 covers 7 bases. With V trimmed by 5 bases and J by 0 bases, 16 bases remained unmatched. The CDR3 covers 19 residues. Germline V gene data show CDR1 as PRHDT and CDR2 as FYEKMQ (reference sequence).

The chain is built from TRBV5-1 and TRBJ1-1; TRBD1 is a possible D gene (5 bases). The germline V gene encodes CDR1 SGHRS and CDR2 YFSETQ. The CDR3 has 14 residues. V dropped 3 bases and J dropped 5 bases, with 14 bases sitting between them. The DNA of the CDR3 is TGCGCCAGCAGCTCGGGGGGTTCGGTAACTGAAGCTTTCTTT. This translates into CASSSGGSVTEAFF.

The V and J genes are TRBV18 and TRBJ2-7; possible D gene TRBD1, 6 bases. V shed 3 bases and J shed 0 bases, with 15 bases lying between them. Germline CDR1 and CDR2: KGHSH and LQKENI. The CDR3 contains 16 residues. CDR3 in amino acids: CASSPIRDKSSYEQYF. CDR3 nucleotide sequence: TGTGCCAGCTCACCTATCCGGGACAAAAGCTCCTACGAGCAGTACTTC.

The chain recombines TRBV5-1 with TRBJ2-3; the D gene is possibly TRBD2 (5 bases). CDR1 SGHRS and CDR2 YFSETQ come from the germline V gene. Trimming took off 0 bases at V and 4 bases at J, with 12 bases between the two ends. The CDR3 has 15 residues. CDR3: CASSLDAGQADTQYF. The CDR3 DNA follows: TGCGCCAGCAGCTTGGACGCGGGTCAGGCAGATACGCAGTATTTT.

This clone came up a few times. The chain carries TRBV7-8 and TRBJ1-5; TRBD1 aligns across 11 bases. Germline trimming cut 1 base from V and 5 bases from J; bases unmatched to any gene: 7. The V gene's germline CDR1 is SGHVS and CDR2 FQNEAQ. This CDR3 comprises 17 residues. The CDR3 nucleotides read TGTGCCAGCAGCTTAGGGGGACAGGGGGAGATCGATCAGCCCCAGCATTTT. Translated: CASSLGGQGEIDQPQHF. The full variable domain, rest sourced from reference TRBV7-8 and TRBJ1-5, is GAGVSQSPRYKVAKRGQDVALRCDPISGHVSLFWYQQALGQGPEFLTYFQNEAQLDKSGLPSDRFFAERPEGSVSTLKIQRTQQEDSAVYLCASSLGGQGEIDQPQHFGDGTRLSIL.

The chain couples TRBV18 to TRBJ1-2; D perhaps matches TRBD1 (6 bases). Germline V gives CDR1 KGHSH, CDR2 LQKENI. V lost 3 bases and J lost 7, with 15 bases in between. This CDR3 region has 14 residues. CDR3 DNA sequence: TGTGCCAGCTCACCGGGACAACCATCAGGTGGCTACACCTTC. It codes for CASSPGQPSGGYTF.